A selection of T cell receptor beta chains follows, all from one sample in a study of PD-1 blockade in classical Hodgkin lymphoma. Profiled with immunoSEQ multiplex PCR; TCRdb holds only in-frame clones, not every one. The table records 30,000 or so clones, about four fifths of them present only once. Sequences were derived from peripheral blood mononuclear cells (PBMCs), sampled at baseline. These receptors all come from a human donor with classical Hodgkin lymphoma. The CDR3 runs from the conserved cysteine through the conserved F or W. Fields, in order: CDR3 DNA, CDR3 protein, V gene, J gene, D gene, clone size. D genes are given only for firm matches. Rows may omit the clone size; those that give it use once, few, many or a size class.

TGTGCCAGCAGCGTGCAGCCCGGGAGCCTATACGAGCAGTACTTC,CASSVQPGSLYEQYF,TRBV11-3,TRBJ2-7,NA,once
TGTGCCTGGAGTCGGGAGGTGACCAGGCCCCTCCACTTT,CAWSREVTRPLHF,TRBV30,TRBJ1-6,NA,NA
TGTGCCAGCAGTTACTCCGAAGGGAATGGCTATGGCTACACCTTC,CASSYSEGNGYGYTF,TRBV6-5,TRBJ1-2,NA,NA
TGTGCCATCAGGCCCTCGGGGGGAGCGGGGGTTACAAATGAGCAGTTCTTC,CAIRPSGGAGVTNEQFF,TRBV10-3,TRBJ2-1,TRBD2,once
TGTGCCAGCAGCCATTGGGGCCACAGCAATCAGCCCCAGCATTTT,CASSHWGHSNQPQHF,TRBV6-6,TRBJ1-5,NA,medium-sized
TGTGCCAGCAGCTCCCTGGCAGGGGAGCCAGAGACCCAGTACTTC,CASSSLAGEPETQYF,TRBV13,TRBJ2-5,NA,NA
TGTGCCTGGGGTTCGGAGGTAACCTACGAGCAGTACTTC,CAWGSEVTYEQYF,TRBV30,TRBJ2-7,NA,NA
TGTGCCAGCAGATTCGGGACAGCGAACACTGAAGCTTTCTTT,CASRFGTANTEAFF,TRBV6-6,TRBJ1-1,TRBD1,NA
TGTGCCAGCAGCGTAGCTTTAGGCTATGGCTACACCTTC,CASSVALGYGYTF,TRBV9,TRBJ1-2,NA,NA
TGTGCCAGCAGCACACGGACAGGGCCTTCAGGGACCCAGTACTTC,CASSTRTGPSGTQYF,TRBV9,TRBJ2-5,TRBD1,once
TGTGCCAGCTCACCACCGGGGAATTGGGACAGGGCCTACGAGCAGTACTTC,CASSPPGNWDRAYEQYF,TRBV18,TRBJ2-7,TRBD1,NA
TGCGCCAGCTCAGGGGGCGAGGTATATACTGAAGCTTTCTTT,CASSGGEVYTEAFF,TRBV5-1,TRBJ1-1,TRBD1,few
TGCGCCAGCAGTTCTCTCGGGGCTCGCGGGGTAAACATTCAGTACTTC,CASSSLGARGVNIQYF,TRBV5-1,TRBJ2-4,NA,NA
TGTGCCAGCAAACCCACTGAGGCTAACTATGGCTACACCTTC,CASKPTEANYGYTF,TRBV2,TRBJ1-2,NA,once
TGCACCAGCAGCCAAGTTAAGGGAGGACAACTTCGGACAGTTCACAATGAGCAGTTCTTC,CTSSQVKGGQLRTVHNEQFF,TRBV1,TRBJ2-1,NA,NA
TGCGCCAGCAGCTTCCAGGGGGCGCGGGAAAAACTGTTTTTT,CASSFQGAREKLFF,TRBV5-1,TRBJ1-4,TRBD1,many
TGTGCCAGCAGTGCGGGACAGGGCTTTGGGGCCAACGTCCTGACTTTC,CASSAGQGFGANVLTF,TRBV6-1,TRBJ2-6,TRBD1,NA
TGTGCCAGTAGTGCAGGGTATTCACCCCTCCACTTT,CASSAGYSPLHF,TRBV19,TRBJ1-6,NA,few
TGTGCCAGCAGTCAAGGTTCGGCCTACGAGCAGTACTTC,CASSQGSAYEQYF,TRBV25-1,TRBJ2-7,NA,NA
TGTGCCAGAGCGACAGCCCGAGGGGATTCACCCCTCCACTTT,CARATARGDSPLHF,TRBV2,TRBJ1-6,NA,NA
TGTGCCAGCAGTCCCTCGATAGGGGGCCCTAAGTACAATGAGCAGTTCTTC,CASSPSIGGPKYNEQFF,TRBV27,TRBJ2-1,TRBD1,NA
TGTGCCAGCAGCCCCAGGGGTTCAGCCCGAAACACCATATATTTT,CASSPRGSARNTIYF,TRBV7-6,TRBJ1-3,NA,medium-sized
TGCGCCAGCAGCTTACAGGGGGTGAGCACAGATACGCAGTATTTT,CASSLQGVSTDTQYF,TRBV5-1,TRBJ2-3,TRBD1,few
TGCGCCAGCAGCCCGGAGTACTACATCGGGCAGGGATCCTACAATGAGCAGTTCTTC,CASSPEYYIGQGSYNEQFF,TRBV4-1,TRBJ2-1,NA,NA
TGTGCCAGCTCACCACGGGGAGCGGTTAGCTCCTACGAGCAGTACTTC,CASSPRGAVSSYEQYF,TRBV18,TRBJ2-7,NA,NA
TGTGCCAGCAGCTTGTGGGGCAGTCCTAACTATGGCTACACCTTC,CASSLWGSPNYGYTF,TRBV5-6,TRBJ1-2,NA,NA
TGTGCCAGCAGGGGCCGGGAGGCCGGACAGCCCCAGCATTTT,CASRGREAGQPQHF,TRBV2,TRBJ1-5,NA,NA
TGTGCCAGCAGCACCCCCCCCGGGACAGGGAACTATGGCTACACCTTC,CASSTPPGTGNYGYTF,TRBV9,TRBJ1-2,TRBD1,NA
TGTGCCAGTAGTATCTGGGCTGGCCCCTACGAGCAGTACTTC,CASSIWAGPYEQYF,TRBV19,TRBJ2-7,NA,NA
TGTGCCAGCAGCTTAGTTGGTCAGTCAACCCCCGAGACCGGGGAGCTGTTTTTT,CASSLVGQSTPETGELFF,TRBV7-9,TRBJ2-2,NA,NA
TGTGCCAGCAGGGCAACAGGGTCCTACGAGCAGTACTTC,CASRATGSYEQYF,TRBV6-1,TRBJ2-7,NA,NA
TGTGCCAGCAGCCCAAGACAGGGGGCTGCGAGTAATTCACCCCTCCACTTT,CASSPRQGAASNSPLHF,TRBV9,TRBJ1-6,TRBD1,NA
TGTGCCAGCAGTGATTTACGGTATAATTCACCCCTCCACTTT,CASSDLRYNSPLHF,TRBV6-1,TRBJ1-6,NA,NA
TGTGCCAGCAGTGAGCAGGGTCCCTCCTACAATGAGCAGTTCTTC,CASSEQGPSYNEQFF,TRBV6-1,TRBJ2-1,NA,once
TGTGCTAGTGGTTTGGGGTTTGACCAGCCCCAGCATTTT,CASGLGFDQPQHF,TRBV12-5,TRBJ1-5,NA,NA
TGTGCCAGCAGCGTAGGACAGACGAACACTGAAGCTTTCTTT,CASSVGQTNTEAFF,TRBV9,TRBJ1-1,NA,NA
TGTGCCAGCAGCCCCCCCCATCAGCCCCAGCATTTT,CASSPPHQPQHF,TRBV5-8,TRBJ1-5,NA,NA
TGTGCCAGCAGGCGACAGGGCGCAGATACGCAGTATTTT,CASRRQGADTQYF,TRBV6-5,TRBJ2-3,TRBD1,once
TGTGCCAGTTCCACCCGGGGACTAGCGGGGGTACTAGCCAAAAACATTCAGTACTTC,CASSTRGLAGVLAKNIQYF,TRBV19,TRBJ2-4,TRBD2,NA